These T cell receptor beta chains were read from a single sample in a study of blood T cell repertoires in COVID-19. Using immunoSEQ multiplex PCR, the repertoire was profiled, and TCRdb retains in-frame clones only, with some absent. The sample lists over 350,000 clones; about nine tenths were seen once. Sequenced: peripheral blood. These receptor sequences come from a woman aged 30 to 39 with active or convalescent COVID-19. Both conserved end residues are part of each CDR3. D genes are given only for firm matches. Rows give clone size only sometimes, using once, few, many, or a class for an expanded clone.

V	D	J	length	size	CDR3	DNA
TRBV14	NA	TRBJ1-2	12	few	CASSQATYGYTF	TGTGCCAGCAGCCAAGCTACTTATGGCTACACCTTC
TRBV5-1	NA	TRBJ2-3	12	NA	CASSLDRDTQYF	TGCGCCAGCAGCTTGGACCGGGATACGCAGTATTTT
TRBV19	NA	TRBJ2-1	11	NA	CASSIYGEQFF	TGTGCCAGTAGTATATACGGGGAGCAGTTCTTC
TRBV29-1	TRBD1	TRBJ2-7	13	NA	CSVPGQGPYEQYF	TGCAGCGTACCGGGACAGGGTCCCTACGAGCAGTACTTC
TRBV6-5	TRBD1	TRBJ1-4	16	NA	CASSYSTGGRGEKLFF	TGTGCCAGCAGTTACTCAACAGGGGGCAGAGGGGAAAAACTGTTTTTT
TRBV30	TRBD1	TRBJ2-7	15	NA	CAYILPGQGNYEQYF	TGTGCCTATATCCTCCCGGGACAGGGGAACTACGAGCAGTACTTC
TRBV6-5	NA	TRBJ1-1	12	NA	CASRGRDTEAFF	TGTGCCAGTCGAGGGAGGGACACTGAAGCTTTCTTT
TRBV3-1/TRBV3-2	NA	TRBJ2-1	15	NA	CASSGGSGTVNEQFF	TGTGCCAGCAGTGGAGGGAGTGGGACAGTCAATGAGCAGTTCTTC
TRBV18	TRBD1	TRBJ1-2	14	few	CASSRQGTNYGYTF	TGTGCCAGCTCCCGACAGGGTACTAACTATGGCTACACCTTC
TRBV6-1	TRBD1	TRBJ1-2	14	NA	CASSEAYRGGGYTF	TGTGCCAGCAGTGAAGCCTACAGGGGAGGCGGCTACACCTTC
TRBV29-1	TRBD1	TRBJ1-4	16	NA	CSVVGLPTGGSEKLFF	TGCAGCGTTGTGGGGCTCCCGACAGGGGGCTCGGAAAAACTGTTTTTT
TRBV7-9	NA	TRBJ2-7	15	NA	CASETTGTLTYEQYF	TGTGCCAGCGAGACGACAGGGACTCTAACCTACGAGCAGTACTTC
TRBV6-1	NA	TRBJ2-1	16	NA	CASSEVGPPSYNEQFF	TGTGCCAGCAGTGAAGTGGGGCCCCCCTCCTACAATGAGCAGTTCTTC
TRBV3-1/TRBV3-2	NA	TRBJ1-3	14	NA	CASSQEMGGNTIYF	TGTGCCAGCAGCCAAGAAATGGGCGGAAACACCATATATTTT
TRBV6-6	NA	TRBJ2-7	16	NA	CASSTPTGRRPYEQYF	TGTGCCAGCAGTACCCCGACAGGGAGGCGTCCCTACGAGCAGTACTTC
TRBV4-1	TRBD2	TRBJ2-3	17	NA	CASSQVVAGGSTDTQYF	TGCGCCAGCAGCCAAGTGGTAGCGGGGGGTAGCACAGATACGCAGTATTTT
TRBV6-1	TRBD1	TRBJ1-5	15	few	CASSEGTGIYQPQHF	TGTGCCAGCAGTGAAGGGACAGGGATTTATCAGCCCCAGCATTTT
TRBV4-1	NA	TRBJ1-1	13	NA	CASSQDHSTEAFF	TGCGCCAGCAGCCAAGATCACTCCACTGAAGCTTTCTTT
TRBV2	NA	TRBJ2-2	15	NA	CASSEFQVNTGELFF	TGTGCCAGCAGTGAATTCCAGGTCAACACCGGGGAGCTGTTTTTT
TRBV4-1	TRBD1	TRBJ1-2	15	once	CASSQVSGGLDGYTF	TGCGCCAGCAGCCAAGTTTCAGGGGGGCTGGATGGCTACACCTTC
TRBV3-1/TRBV3-2	TRBD1	TRBJ2-7	15	NA	CASRTGGTGTYEQYF	TGTGCCAGCAGGACCGGGGGGACAGGGACCTACGAGCAGTACTTC
TRBV19	NA	TRBJ1-5	12	once	CASSGGNQPQHF	TGTGCCAGTTCGGGTGGCAATCAGCCCCAGCATTTT
TRBV10-2	TRBD2	TRBJ2-7	15	NA	CASSESSGSIYEQYF	TGCGCCAGCAGTGAGTCTAGCGGGAGCATCTACGAGCAGTACTTC
TRBV27	NA	TRBJ1-3	15	NA	CASSSQGSSGNTIYF	TGTGCCAGCAGTTCACAAGGGAGCTCTGGAAACACCATATATTTT
TRBV12-3/TRBV12-4	NA	TRBJ1-2	13	NA	CASSLRGGYGYTF	TGTGCCAGCAGTTTACGGGGAGGCTATGGCTACACCTTC
TRBV12-5	TRBD1	TRBJ1-5	19	NA	CASGLVPGTGGFSNQPQHF	TGTGCTAGTGGTTTGGTACCCGGGACAGGGGGCTTCAGCAATCAGCCCCAGCATTTT
TRBV30	NA	TRBJ2-1	10	NA	CAGGQGGQFF	TGTGCCGGCGGGCAAGGGGGGCAGTTCTTC
TRBV5-4	TRBD1	TRBJ2-3	14	NA	CASSPGTARDTQYF	TGTGCCAGCAGCCCCGGGACAGCAAGAGATACGCAGTATTTT
TRBV24-1	NA	TRBJ2-3	14	NA	CATSARGGTDTQYF	TGTGCCACCAGTGCTAGGGGCGGCACAGATACGCAGTATTTT
TRBV30	TRBD1	TRBJ2-5	13	NA	CAWSTNRGETQYF	TGTGCCTGGAGTACTAACAGGGGGGAGACCCAGTACTTC
TRBV28	NA	TRBJ2-4	12	once	CASSFAKNIQYF	TGTGCCAGCTCTTTCGCCAAAAACATTCAGTACTTC